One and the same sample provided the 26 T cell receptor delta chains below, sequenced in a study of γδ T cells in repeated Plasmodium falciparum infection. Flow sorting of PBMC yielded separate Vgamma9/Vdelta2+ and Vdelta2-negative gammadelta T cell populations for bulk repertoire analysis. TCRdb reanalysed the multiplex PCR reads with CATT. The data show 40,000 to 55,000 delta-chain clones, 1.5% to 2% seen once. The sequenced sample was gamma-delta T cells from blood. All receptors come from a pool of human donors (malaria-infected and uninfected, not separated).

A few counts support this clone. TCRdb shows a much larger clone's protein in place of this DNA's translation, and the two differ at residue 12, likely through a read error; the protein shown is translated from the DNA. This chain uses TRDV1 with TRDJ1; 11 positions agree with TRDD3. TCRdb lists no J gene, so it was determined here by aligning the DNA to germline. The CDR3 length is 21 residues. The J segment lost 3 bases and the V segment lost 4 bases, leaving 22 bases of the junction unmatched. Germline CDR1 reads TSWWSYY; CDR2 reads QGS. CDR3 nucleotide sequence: TGTGCTCTTGGGGTCCCACGGGCCTTCTTTTATTGCTGGGGGATACCCGATAAACTCATCTTT. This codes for CALGVPRAFFYCWGIPDKLIF.

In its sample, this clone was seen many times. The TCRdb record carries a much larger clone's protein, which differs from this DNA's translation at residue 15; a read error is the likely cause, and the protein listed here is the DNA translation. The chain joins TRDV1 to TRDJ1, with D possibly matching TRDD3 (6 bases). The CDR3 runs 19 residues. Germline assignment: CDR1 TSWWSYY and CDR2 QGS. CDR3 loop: CALGEGAGARRGYTGKLIF. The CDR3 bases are TGTGCTCTTGGGGAAGGCGCTGGGGCCCGGAGAGGGTACACCGGTAAACTCATCTTT.

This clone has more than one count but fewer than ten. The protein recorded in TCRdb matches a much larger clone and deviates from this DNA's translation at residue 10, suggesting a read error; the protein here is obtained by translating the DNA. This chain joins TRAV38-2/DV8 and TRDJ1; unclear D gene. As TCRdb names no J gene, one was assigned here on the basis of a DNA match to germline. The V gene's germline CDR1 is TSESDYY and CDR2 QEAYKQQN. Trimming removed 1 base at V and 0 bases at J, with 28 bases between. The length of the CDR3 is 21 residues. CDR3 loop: CAYRSSALCPCTSSYTDKLIF. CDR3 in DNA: TGTGCTTATAGGAGCTCCGCTTTATGCCCCTGTACATCCAGCTACACCGATAAACTCATCTTT.

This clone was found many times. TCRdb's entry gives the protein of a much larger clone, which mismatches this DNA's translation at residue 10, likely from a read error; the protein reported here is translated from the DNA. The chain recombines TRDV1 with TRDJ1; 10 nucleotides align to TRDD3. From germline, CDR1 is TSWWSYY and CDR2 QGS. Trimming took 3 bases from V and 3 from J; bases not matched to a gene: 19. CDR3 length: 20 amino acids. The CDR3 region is CALGDAFPYRGIRGADKLIF. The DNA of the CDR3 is TGTGCTCTTGGGGACGCATTCCCTTACCGGGGGATACGGGGGGCCGATAAACTCATCTTT.

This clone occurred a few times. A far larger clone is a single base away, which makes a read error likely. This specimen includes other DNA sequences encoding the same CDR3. CDR3 nucleotide sequence: TGTGCTCTTGGGGAGCTACCCCTTCCCCCCTGGGGGTTTACTTTGACAGCACAGCTCTTCTTT. It translates to CALGELPLPPWGFTLTAQLFF. The J gene has no call, while the V gene is TRDV1; the table assigns TRDD3, which was not confirmed against the DNA. CDR1 TSWWSYY and CDR2 QGS come from the germline V gene. This CDR3 has 21 residues.

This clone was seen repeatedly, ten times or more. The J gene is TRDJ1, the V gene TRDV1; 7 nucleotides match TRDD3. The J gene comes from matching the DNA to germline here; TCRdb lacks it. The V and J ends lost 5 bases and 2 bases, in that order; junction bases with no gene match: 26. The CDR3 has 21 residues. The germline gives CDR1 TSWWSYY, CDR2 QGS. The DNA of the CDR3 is TGTGCTCTTGGGAACCTTCTCTTGACGTACTGGGGATTCGCTCCTACCGATAAACTCATCTTT. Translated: CALGNLLLTYWGFAPTDKLIF.

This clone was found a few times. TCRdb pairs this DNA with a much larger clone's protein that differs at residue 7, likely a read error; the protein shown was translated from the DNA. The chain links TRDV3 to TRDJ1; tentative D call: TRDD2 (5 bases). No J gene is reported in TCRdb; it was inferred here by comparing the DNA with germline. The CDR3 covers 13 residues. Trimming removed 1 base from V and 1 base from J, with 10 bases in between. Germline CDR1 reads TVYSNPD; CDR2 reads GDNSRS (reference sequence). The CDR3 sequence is CAFKLSCTDKLIF. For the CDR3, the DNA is TGTGCCTTTAAGCTTTCCTGCACCGATAAACTCATCTTT.

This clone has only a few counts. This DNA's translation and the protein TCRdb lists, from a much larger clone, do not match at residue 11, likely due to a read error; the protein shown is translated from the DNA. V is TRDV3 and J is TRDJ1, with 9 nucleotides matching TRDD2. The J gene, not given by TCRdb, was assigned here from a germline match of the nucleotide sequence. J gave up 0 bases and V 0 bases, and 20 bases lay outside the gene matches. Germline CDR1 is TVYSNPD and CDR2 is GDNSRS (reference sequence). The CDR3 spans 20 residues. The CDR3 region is CAFRILPTRGHGGYTDKLIF. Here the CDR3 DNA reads TGTGCCTTTAGAATCCTTCCTACGAGGGGACACGGGGGGTACACCGATAAACTCATCTTT.

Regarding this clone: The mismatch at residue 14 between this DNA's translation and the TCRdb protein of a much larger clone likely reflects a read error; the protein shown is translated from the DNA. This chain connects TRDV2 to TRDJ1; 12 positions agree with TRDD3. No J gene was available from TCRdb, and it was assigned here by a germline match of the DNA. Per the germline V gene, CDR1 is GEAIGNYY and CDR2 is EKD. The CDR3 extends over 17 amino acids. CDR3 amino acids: CACDSLSTGGYTDRLIF. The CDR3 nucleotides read TGTGCCTGTGACTCCCTCAGTACTGGGGGATACACCGATAGACTCATCTTT.

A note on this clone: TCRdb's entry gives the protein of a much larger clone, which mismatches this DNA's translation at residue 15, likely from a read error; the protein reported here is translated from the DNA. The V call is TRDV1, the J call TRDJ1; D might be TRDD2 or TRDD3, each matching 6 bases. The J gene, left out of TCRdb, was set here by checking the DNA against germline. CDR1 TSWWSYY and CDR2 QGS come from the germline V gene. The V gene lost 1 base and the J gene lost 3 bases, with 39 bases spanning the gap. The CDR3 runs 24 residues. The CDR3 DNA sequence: TGTGCTCTTGGGGAACGGCTCATCCTACTTAACCAAGTAGCTAGGGGATTTAGGGCCGATAAACTCATCTTT. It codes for CALGERLILLNQVARGFRADKLIF.

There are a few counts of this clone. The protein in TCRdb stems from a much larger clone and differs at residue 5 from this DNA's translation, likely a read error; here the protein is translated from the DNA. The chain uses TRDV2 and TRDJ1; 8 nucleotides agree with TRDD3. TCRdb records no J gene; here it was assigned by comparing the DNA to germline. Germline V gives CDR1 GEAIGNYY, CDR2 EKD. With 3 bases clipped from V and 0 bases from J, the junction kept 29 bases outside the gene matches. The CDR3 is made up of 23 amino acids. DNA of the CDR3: TGTGCCTGTGACTCCCTCCCGACTCCTGGGGGACGCGGCCGGCCGACCAACACCGATAAACTCATCTTT. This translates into CACDSLPTPGGRGRPTNTDKLIF.

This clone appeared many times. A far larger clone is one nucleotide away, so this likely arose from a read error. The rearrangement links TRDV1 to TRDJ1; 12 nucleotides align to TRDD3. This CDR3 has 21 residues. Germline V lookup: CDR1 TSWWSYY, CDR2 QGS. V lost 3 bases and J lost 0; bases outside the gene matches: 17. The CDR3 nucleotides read TGTGCTCTTGGGGAGTTCCTCTGGGGGATACGCGGGGTTATTTACACCGATAAACTCATCTTT. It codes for CALGEFLWGIRGVIYTDKLIF.

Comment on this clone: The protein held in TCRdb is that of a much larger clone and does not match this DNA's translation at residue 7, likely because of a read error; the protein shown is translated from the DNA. In DNA, the CDR3 is TGTGCTCTTGGGGAACCATCCTACGCCTTCCTACGCTGGGGGGGTGACCACACCGATAAACTCATCTTT. It yields the protein CALGEPSYAFLRWGGDHTDKLIF. The chain joins TRDV1 to TRDJ1, with TRDD2 matching over 9 bases. No J gene is reported in TCRdb; it was inferred here by comparing the DNA with germline. Germline loops: CDR1 TSWWSYY, CDR2 QGS. J was trimmed by 0 bases and V by 1 base; bases with no gene match: 24. CDR3 length equals 23 residues.

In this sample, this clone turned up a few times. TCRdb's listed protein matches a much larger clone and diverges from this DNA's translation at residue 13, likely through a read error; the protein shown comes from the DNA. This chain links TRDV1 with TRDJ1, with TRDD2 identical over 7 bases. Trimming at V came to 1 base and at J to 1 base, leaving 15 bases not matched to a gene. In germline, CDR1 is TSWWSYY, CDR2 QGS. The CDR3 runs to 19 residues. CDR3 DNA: TGTGCTCTTGGGGAACCCCTCGCCTTCCTCTATTCCTGCACCGATAAACTCATCTTT. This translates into CALGEPLAFLYSCTDKLIF.

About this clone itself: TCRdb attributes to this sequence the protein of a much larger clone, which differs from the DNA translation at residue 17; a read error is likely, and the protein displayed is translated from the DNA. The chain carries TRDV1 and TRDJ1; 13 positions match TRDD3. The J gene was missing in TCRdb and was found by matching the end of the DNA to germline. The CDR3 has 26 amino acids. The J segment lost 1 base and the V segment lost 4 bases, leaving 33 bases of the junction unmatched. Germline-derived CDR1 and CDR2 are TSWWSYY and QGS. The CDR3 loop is CALGAPRLLFYITGGYGLSSTDKLIF. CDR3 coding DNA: TGTGCTCTTGGGGCGCCTCGCCTTCTTTTCTATATTACTGGGGGATACGGGTTAAGTAGCACCGATAAACTCATCTTT.

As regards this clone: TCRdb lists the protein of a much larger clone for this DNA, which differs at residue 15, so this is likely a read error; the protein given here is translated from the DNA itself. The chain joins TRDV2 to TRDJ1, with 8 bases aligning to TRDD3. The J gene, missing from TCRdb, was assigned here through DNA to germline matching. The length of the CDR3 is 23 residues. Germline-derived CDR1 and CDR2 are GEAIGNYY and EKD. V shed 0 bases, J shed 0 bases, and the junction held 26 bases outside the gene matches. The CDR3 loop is CACDTLPTPGGRGRLTNTDKLIF. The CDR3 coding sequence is TGTGCCTGTGACACCCTCCCGACTCCTGGGGGACGCGGCCGGCTGACCAACACCGATAAACTCATCTTT.

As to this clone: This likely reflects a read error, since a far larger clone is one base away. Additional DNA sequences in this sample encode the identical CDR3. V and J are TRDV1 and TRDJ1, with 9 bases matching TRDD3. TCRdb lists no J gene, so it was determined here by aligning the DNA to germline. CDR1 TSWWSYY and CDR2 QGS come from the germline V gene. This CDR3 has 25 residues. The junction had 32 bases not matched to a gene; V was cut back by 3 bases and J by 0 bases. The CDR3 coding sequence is TGTGCTCTTGGGGAGTCACACTTCTTCTTCCCCTCCTTTCTGGGGGATTCGGGTTACACCGATAAACTCATCTTT. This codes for CALGESHFFFPSFLGDSGYTDKLIF.

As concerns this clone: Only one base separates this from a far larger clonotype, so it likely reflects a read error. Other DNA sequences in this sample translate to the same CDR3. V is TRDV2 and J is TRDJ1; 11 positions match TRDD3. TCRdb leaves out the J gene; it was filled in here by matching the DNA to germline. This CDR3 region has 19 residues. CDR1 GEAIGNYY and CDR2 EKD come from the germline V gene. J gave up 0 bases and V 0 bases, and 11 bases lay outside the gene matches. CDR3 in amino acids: CACDTVGGGYVGYTDKLIF. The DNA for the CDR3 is TGTGCCTGTGACACCGTAGGTGGGGGATACGTGGGATACACCGATAAACTCATCTTT.

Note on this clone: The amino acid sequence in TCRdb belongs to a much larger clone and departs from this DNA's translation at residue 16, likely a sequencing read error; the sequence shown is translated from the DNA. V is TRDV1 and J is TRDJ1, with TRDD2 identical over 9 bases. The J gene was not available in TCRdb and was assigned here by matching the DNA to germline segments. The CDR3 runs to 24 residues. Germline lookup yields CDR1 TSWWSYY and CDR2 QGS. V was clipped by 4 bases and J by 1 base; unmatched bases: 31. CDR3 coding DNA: TGTGCTCTTGGGGCAAAAGGAGGCCTTCCTACCACGTTCTGGGGGGTACGGGGCACCGATAAACTCATCTTT. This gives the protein CALGAKGGLPTTFWGVRGTDKLIF.

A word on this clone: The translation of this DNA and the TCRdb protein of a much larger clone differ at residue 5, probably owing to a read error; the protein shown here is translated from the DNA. The CDR3 sequence is CACDSKGLNTDKLIF. CDR3 nucleotides: TGTGCCTGTGACTCCAAGGGGTTAAACACCGATAAACTCATCTTT. This chain uses TRDV2 with TRDJ1, with D uncertain. Germline matching of the DNA provided the J gene here, since TCRdb leaves it blank. The V gene lost 3 bases and the J gene lost 0 bases, with 13 bases spanning the gap. Germline CDR1 is GEAIGNYY and CDR2 is EKD. The CDR3 has 15 amino acids.

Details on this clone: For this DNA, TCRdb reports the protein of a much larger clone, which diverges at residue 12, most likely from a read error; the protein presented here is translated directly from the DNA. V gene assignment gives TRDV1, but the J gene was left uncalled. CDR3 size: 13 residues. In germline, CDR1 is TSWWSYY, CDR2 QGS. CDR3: CALGNVFGDKLTF. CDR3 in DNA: TGTGCTCTTGGTAATGTGTTTGGTGATAAACTCACCTTT.

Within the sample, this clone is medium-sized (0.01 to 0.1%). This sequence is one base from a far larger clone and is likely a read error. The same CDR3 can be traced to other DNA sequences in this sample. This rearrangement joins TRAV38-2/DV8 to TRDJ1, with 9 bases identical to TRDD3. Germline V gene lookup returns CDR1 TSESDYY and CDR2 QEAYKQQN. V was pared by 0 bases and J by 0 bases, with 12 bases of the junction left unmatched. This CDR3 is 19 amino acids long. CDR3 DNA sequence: TGTGCTTATAGGAGCGCGAGCCTACTGGGGGACCTCTACACCGATAAACTCATCTTT. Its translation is CAYRSASLLGDLYTDKLIF.

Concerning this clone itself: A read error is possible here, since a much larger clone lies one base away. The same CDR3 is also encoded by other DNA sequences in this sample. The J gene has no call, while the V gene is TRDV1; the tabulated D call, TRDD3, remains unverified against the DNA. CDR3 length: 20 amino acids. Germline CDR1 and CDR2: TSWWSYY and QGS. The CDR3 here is CALGESALSVPGGSRGPLIF. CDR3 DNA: TGTGCTCTTGGGGAATCGGCCCTTTCGGTCCCTGGGGGATCCCGAGGACCACTGATCTTT.

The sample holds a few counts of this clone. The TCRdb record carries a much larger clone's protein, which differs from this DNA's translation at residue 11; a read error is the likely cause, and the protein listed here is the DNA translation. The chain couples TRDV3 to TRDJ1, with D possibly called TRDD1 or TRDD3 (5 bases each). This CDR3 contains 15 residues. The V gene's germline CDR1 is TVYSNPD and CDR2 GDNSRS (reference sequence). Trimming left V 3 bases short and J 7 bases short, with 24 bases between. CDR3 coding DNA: TGTGCCTTCCCGGCCCGGCGGATAGTCGCCGGTAAACTCATCTTT. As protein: CAFPARRIVAGKLIF.

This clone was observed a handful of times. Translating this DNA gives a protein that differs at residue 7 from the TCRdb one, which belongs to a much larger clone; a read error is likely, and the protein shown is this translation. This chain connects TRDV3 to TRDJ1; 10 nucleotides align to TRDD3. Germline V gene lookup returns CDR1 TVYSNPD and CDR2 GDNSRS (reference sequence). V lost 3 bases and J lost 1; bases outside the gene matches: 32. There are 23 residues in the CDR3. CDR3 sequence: CALDIHGVRRWGILWRFTDKLIF. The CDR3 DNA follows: TGTGCCTTAGATATTCACGGCGTAAGGAGGTGGGGGATACTTTGGAGGTTCACCGATAAACTCATCTTT. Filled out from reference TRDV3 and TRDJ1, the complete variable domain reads CDKVTQSSPDQTVASGSEVVLLCTYDTVYSNPDLFWYRIRPDYSFQFVFYGDNSRSEGADFTQGRFSVKHILTQKAFHLVISPVRTEDSATYYCALDIHGVRRWGILWRFTDKLIFGKGTRVTVEP.

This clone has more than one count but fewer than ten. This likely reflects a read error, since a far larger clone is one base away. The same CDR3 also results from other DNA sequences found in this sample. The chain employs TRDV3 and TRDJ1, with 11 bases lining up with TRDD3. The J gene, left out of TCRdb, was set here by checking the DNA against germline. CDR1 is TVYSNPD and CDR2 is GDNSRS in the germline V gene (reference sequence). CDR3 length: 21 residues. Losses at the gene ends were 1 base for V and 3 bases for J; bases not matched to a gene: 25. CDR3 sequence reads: CAFIINPRYIGGYAVADKLIF. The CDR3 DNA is TGTGCCTTTATAATTAACCCTCGATACATTGGGGGATACGCGGTAGCCGATAAACTCATCTTT.